What follows are 10 T cell receptor beta chains derived from one specimen sequenced in a study of cytomegalovirus exposure and HLA in healthy donors. The PCR had 60 Vbeta and 13 Jbeta primers. TCRdb keeps only in-frame clones here, not all; method: immunoSEQ multiplex PCR. This sample yields a few hundred thousand clones, of which 80% are seen a single time; approximately 0.3% belongs to the top ten. The source material was PBMCs. These TCRs come from a girl aged 2-10 years in good health and CMV-seronegative.

In its sample, this clone was seen once. The chain is built from TRBV7-2 and TRBJ2-5; 7 bases line up with TRBD2. The CDR3 consists of 16 residues. Per the germline V gene, CDR1 is SGHTA and CDR2 is FQGNSA. V lost 5 bases and J lost 4; bases outside the gene matches: 13. The CDR3 protein is CASSLLSGAGLETQYF. The CDR3 nucleotides are TGTGCCAGCAGCCTGTTGAGCGGGGCTGGGTTAGAGACCCAGTACTTC.

The chain joins TRBV10-3 to TRBJ2-2, with 7 positions matching TRBD2. The CDR3 totals 15 residues. Germline V gives CDR1 ENHRY, CDR2 SYGVKD. V was clipped by 4 bases and J by 5 bases; unmatched bases: 7. The CDR3 loop is CAISGLAESTGELFF. DNA of the CDR3: TGTGCCATCAGTGGACTAGCCGAGTCAACCGGGGAGCTGTTTTTT.

This chain joins TRBV29-1 and TRBJ2-1; D is possibly TRBD2 (7 bases). This CDR3 comprises 15 residues. The germline V gene encodes CDR1 SQVTM and CDR2 ANQGSEA. The ends were cut back, 4 bases at V and 2 bases at J, with 15 bases in the middle. The CDR3 region is CSVGGRERAYNEQFF. CDR3 coding DNA: TGCAGCGTTGGGGGGCGGGAGAGGGCCTACAATGAGCAGTTCTTC.

V and J are TRBV28 and TRBJ2-5; 8 bases line up with TRBD2. There are 15 residues in the CDR3. Germline V gene data show CDR1 as MDHEN and CDR2 as SYDVKM. J lost 5 bases, V lost 8 bases, and 13 bases had no gene match. The chain's CDR3 is CASHPLAARGETQYF. The CDR3 DNA is TGTGCCAGCCACCCACTAGCGGCCAGAGGGGAGACCCAGTACTTC.

This clone was observed a handful of times. The gene calls are TRBV9 and TRBJ2-5, with D tentatively TRBD2 (6 bases). V was pared by 0 bases and J by 2 bases, with 8 bases between. CDR1 is SGDLS, CDR2 YYNGEE, per germline. The CDR3 sequence is 14 residues long. The CDR3 nucleotides are TGTGCCAGCAGCGTAGACGGGAGACAAGAGACCCAGTACTTC. Translating it yields CASSVDGRQETQYF.

A few counts support this clone. V usage is TRBV7-3 and J usage is TRBJ2-5; TRBD2 matches 10 bases. The germline V gene has CDR1 SGHTA and CDR2 FQGTGA. V shed 2 bases and J 7 bases; nucleotides not matched to a gene: 4. The length of the CDR3 is 14 residues. The CDR3, as DNA: TGTGCCAGCAGCTTAGGGACTAGCGTCGGGACCCAGTACTTC. This codes for CASSLGTSVGTQYF.

The J gene is TRBJ1-1, the V gene TRBV14, with D perhaps matching TRBD1 (6 bases). Germline V gene lookup returns CDR1 SGHDN and CDR2 FVKESK. The CDR3 loop spans 14 amino acids. V was pared by 6 bases and J by 5 bases, with 16 bases between. The CDR3: CASSSNSQGTEAFF. The CDR3 DNA follows: TGTGCCAGCAGTAGCAACTCACAGGGTACTGAAGCTTTCTTT. Full variable domain (missing parts from reference TRBV14 and TRBJ1-1): EAGVTQFPSHSVIEKGQTVTLRCDPISGHDNLYWYRRVMGKEIKFLLHFVKESKQDESGMPNNRFLAERTGGTYSTLKVQPAELEDSGVYFCASSSNSQGTEAFFGQGTRLTVV.

The table lists this clone with a count of one. The gene calls are TRBV10-3 and TRBJ1-6, with D possibly matching TRBD1 (5 bases). This CDR3 comprises 13 residues. Germline CDR1 ENHRY, CDR2 SYGVKD. V was clipped by 5 bases and J by 6 bases, with 8 bases between them. The CDR3 is CAISPDSNSPLHF. CDR3 coding DNA: TGTGCCATCAGTCCAGACAGTAATTCACCCCTCCACTTT.

Points on this clone: The sample holds other DNA sequences that translate to the same CDR3. This rearrangement joins TRBV30 to TRBJ1-1, with D possibly matching TRBD1 (5 bases). CDR1 is GTSNPN and CDR2 is SVGIG in the germline V gene (reference sequence). V was clipped by 2 bases and J by 1 base, with 5 bases between them. The CDR3 extends over 12 amino acids. The CDR3 protein is CAWSQGNTEAFF. DNA of the CDR3: TGTGCCTGGAGTCAGGGGAACACTGAAGCTTTCTTT. Looking up the rest from reference TRBV30 and TRBJ1-1 gives the full variable domain: SQTIHQWPATLVQPVGSPLSLECTVEGTSNPNLYWYRQAAGRGLQLLFYSVGIGQISSEVPQNLSASRPQDRQFILSSKKLLLSDSGFYLCAWSQGNTEAFFGQGTRLTVV.

V and J are TRBV7-9 and TRBJ2-3; D possibly corresponds to TRBD2 (6 bases). The CDR3 is 15 amino acids. Germline CDR1 reads SEHNR; CDR2 reads FQNEAQ (reference sequence). V was shortened by 0 bases and J by 7 bases, with 14 bases between the two germline ends. The CDR3 sequence is CASSLAGLAGNTQYF. The CDR3 region has the DNA TGTGCCAGCAGCTTAGCGGGACTGGCGGGGAATACGCAGTATTTT.